This T cell receptor (beta chain) is drawn from a study of Ad26.COV2.S vaccination and SARS-CoV-2 variants. Documented treatment: around 19 received Ad26.COV2.S at low or high dose, single or two shots; several received placebo; per-sample allocation not given. Collection of samples fell on day 63 after the first vaccine or placebo injection. Data came from immunoSEQ multiplex PCR; TCRdb stores just in-frame clones and leaves some out. The sample includes more than 300,000 clones, about 82% of them seen just once. V lost 3 bases and J lost 6, with 16 bases in between. The germline CDR1 and CDR2 sequences are SGHRS and YFSETQ. CDR3 length equals 14 residues.

The gene calls are TRBV5-1 and TRBJ2-7; D unclear. This clonotype originated in a person between 18 and 65 years old who received the Ad26.COV2.S COVID-19 vaccine or a placebo. The sequencing used peripheral blood, collected in a trial of Ad26.COV2.S vaccine versus placebo. The CDR3 sequence: CASSSTTFYREQYF. The CDR3 DNA is TGCGCCAGCAGCTCCACCACTTTCTACCGCGAGCAGTACTTC.